Shown below are 3 T cell receptor beta chains from a single sample sequenced in a study of monozygotic twins with inflammatory bowel disease. From the 5' RACE reads, TCRdb lists one entry per CDR3 protein and no DNA. With some 150,000 distinct CDR3 sequences in the sample, the ten largest clones hold about 1.2%. The specimen was blood. These TCRs come from a human donor with ulcerative colitis or Crohn's disease, or a healthy co-twin of an affected twin (not recorded which).

The genes are TRBV28 and TRBJ1-5. Looked up from germline, CDR1 is MDHEN and CDR2 is SYDVKM. CDR3 length: 14 amino acids. CDR3 sequence reads: CASSRNLSNQPQHF.

The chain joins TRBV20-1 to TRBJ1-5; TCRdb's D call of TRBD1 is untestable without DNA. CDR1 is DFQATT and CDR2 is SNEGSKA in the germline V gene (reference sequence). This CDR3 comprises 17 residues. CDR3 amino acids: CSARGDKGARVNQPQHF.

The chain is built from TRBV5-4 and TRBJ2-1; lacking DNA, the TRBD2 call made by TCRdb goes unchecked. Germline assignment: CDR1 SGHNT and CDR2 YYREEE (reference sequence). There are 15 residues in the CDR3. The CDR3 sequence: CASSLVLAGVNEQFF.